This TCR beta chain appears in the sequencing data of a study of cytomegalovirus exposure and HLA in healthy donors. Use of 60 Vbeta and 13 Jbeta primers characterized the PCR. Profiling relied on immunoSEQ multiplex PCR, and the TCRdb table lists in-frame clones only, not all of them. This table holds about 70,000 clones, 60% to 75% found once. CDR1 and CDR2 (germline): DFQATT, SNEGSKA (reference sequence). V was shortened by 7 bases and J by 7 bases, with 10 bases between the two germline ends. The CDR3 runs 10 residues. J is TRBJ1-1 and V is TRBV20-1; D call uncertain. Sequencing was performed on PBMCs. The sequence came from a woman between 55 and 75 years old in good health and CMV-seropositive. The CDR3 DNA reads as TGCAGTGTCCAACAGCTTGAAGCTTTCTTT. Its protein product is CSVQQLEAFF.